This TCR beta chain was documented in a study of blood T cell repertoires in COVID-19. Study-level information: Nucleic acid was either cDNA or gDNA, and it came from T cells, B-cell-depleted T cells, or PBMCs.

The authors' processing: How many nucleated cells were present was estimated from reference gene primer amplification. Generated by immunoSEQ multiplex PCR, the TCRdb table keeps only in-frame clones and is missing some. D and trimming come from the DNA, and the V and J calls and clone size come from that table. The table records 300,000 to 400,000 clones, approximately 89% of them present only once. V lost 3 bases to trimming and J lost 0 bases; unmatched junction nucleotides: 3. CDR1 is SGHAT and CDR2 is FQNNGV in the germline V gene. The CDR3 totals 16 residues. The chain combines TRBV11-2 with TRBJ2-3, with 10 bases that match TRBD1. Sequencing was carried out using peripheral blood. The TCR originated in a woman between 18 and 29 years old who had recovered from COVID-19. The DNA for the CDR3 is TGTGCCAGCAGCTTCAGGACAGGGGGTAGCACAGATACGCAGTATTTT. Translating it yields CASSFRTGGSTDTQYF.